Given below is one TCR beta chain in context. Its antigen is not identified. The sample comes from a study of shared clonotypes between healthy human individuals. The overall study: The plates for each donor numbered three CD4 naive, three CD4 memory, two CD8 naive and one CD8 memory.

The study, taken as a whole, reports: Larger estimated richness was generally seen in naive subsets than in memory subsets.

Evenly divided among several immunoSEQ plates was the genomic DNA of each subset. An approximately 220 ng quantity of DNA, 32,000 or so T cell genomes, went into the sorted-subset replicate PCRs. TCRdb's table, derived via immunoSEQ multiplex PCR, lists solely in-frame clones and lacks some. This repertoire shows about 2 million clones, about 95% found once; its top ten account for about 1.1%. This CDR3 has 13 amino acids. The V gene's germline CDR1 is SEHNR and CDR2 FQNEAQ (reference sequence). V was trimmed by 0 bases and J by 8 bases, leaving 10 bases between them. The naive CD8 fraction comprised CD45RO-negative cells positively selected for CCR7 and excluded terminally differentiated effector memory CD45RA+ cells.

The clonotype comes from a man between 18 and 29 years old in good health. The chain couples TRBV7-9 to TRBJ1-2, with a possible D match to TRBD1 (5 bases). The sample comprised naive CD8+ T cells sorted from blood. The CDR3 sequence: CASSLAMGGGYTF. CDR3 nucleotide sequence: TGTGCCAGCAGCTTAGCGATGGGGGGAGGCTACACCTTC.